This T cell receptor beta chain was documented in a study of T cell responses to AZD1222 COVID-19 vaccine. Profiling relied on immunoSEQ multiplex PCR, and the TCRdb table lists in-frame clones only, not all of them. The sample lists over 150,000 clones; less than 95% were seen once. This clone was counted once. This CDR3 has 16 amino acids. V lost 4 bases and J lost 5; bases outside the gene matches: 5. The germline gives CDR1 LNHDA, CDR2 SQIVND (reference sequence). The rearrangement uses TRBV19 and TRBJ2-5; 15 bases are shared with TRBD2. The TCR originated in an adult in good health. The sequences come from peripheral blood, collected on day 0 of AZD1222 vaccination. CDR3 amino acids: CASSRTSGGALETQYF. CDR3 in DNA: TGTGCCAGTAGTAGGACTAGCGGGGGGGCTTTGGAGACCCAGTACTTC.